The 4 T cell receptor beta chains reported below all come from one sample, sequenced in a study of blood T cells in healthy people across ages. A J-beta primer mix and a sample-barcoded 5' primer were used in a second PCR of roughly 6 to 12 cycles. Each CDR3 protein gets one entry after TCRdb re-called the 5' RACE reads with MiXCR. Here the sample spans some 1,800,000 distinct CDR3 sequences, 35% to 50% being singletons. The sample was blood. The receptors stem from a human donor in good health.

This chain uses TRBV30 with TRBJ2-1, with D maybe TRBD2 (6 bases). Trimming removed 3 bases at V and 9 bases at J, with 12 bases between. The CDR3 runs 12 residues. CDR1 is GTSNPN and CDR2 is SVGIG in the germline V gene (reference sequence). The DNA of the CDR3 is TGTGCCTGGAGCCAGGGACTCGGTGAGCAGTTCTTC. This codes for CAWSQGLGEQFF.

As to this clonotype: Possible read error: a much larger clone is one base away. V gene TRBV29-1 combines with J gene TRBJ2-7, with TRBD2 identical over 7 bases. The trim removed 6 bases at V and 5 bases at J, leaving 10 bases unmatched. From germline, CDR1 is SQVTM and CDR2 ANQGSEA. This CDR3 contains 13 residues. In nucleotides, the CDR3 is TGCAGCGTCATGCGGGGGACTGCCCACGAGCAGTACTTC. It yields the protein CSVMRGTAHEQYF.

In this sample, this clonotype turned up a few times. The V gene is TRBV7-8, the J gene TRBJ2-1; no clear D. The CDR3 sequence is 15 residues long. In germline, CDR1 is SGHVS, CDR2 FQNEAQ. V was cut by 5 bases and J by 0 bases, with 11 bases left in between. The CDR3 protein is CASSPVHSSYNEQFF. CDR3 coding DNA: TGTGCCAGCAGCCCGGTACATAGCTCCTACAATGAGCAGTTCTTC.

The chain is built from TRBV12-3 or TRBV12-4 and TRBJ2-1; D unresolved. The V gene lost 6 bases and the J gene lost 2 bases, with 20 bases spanning the gap. This CDR3 is 17 amino acids long. Written as DNA, the CDR3 is TGTGCCAGCAGCTGGGAACAACGGTGGAGAACCTACAATGAGCAGTTCTTC. It is translated as CASSWEQRWRTYNEQFF.